The 25 T cell receptor beta chains below were found in one sample sequenced in a study of human T cells and chemical hapten exposure. MiXCR, applied by TCRdb to the 5' RACE reads, yields one record per CDR3 protein. The sample lists over 95,000 distinct CDR3 sequences; approximately 20% were seen once. Extraction of total RNA was performed on unfractionated whole blood. Receptors originate from a human donor in good health.

This sequence joins TRBV25-1 and TRBJ2-7; D uncertain. Germline lookup yields CDR1 MGHDK and CDR2 SYGVNS. CDR3 size: 14 residues. Trimming removed 2 bases from V and 1 base from J, with 9 bases in between. CDR3 coding DNA: TGTGCCAGCAGTGAAATCGACGGTTCCTACGAGCAGTACTTC. Translation gives CASSEIDGSYEQYF.

The V gene is TRBV29-1, the J gene TRBJ2-2; unclear D gene. Trimming cost V 4 bases and J 6 bases, with 6 bases left between them. Germline CDR1 is SQVTM and CDR2 is ANQGSEA. The CDR3 covers 11 residues. The CDR3: CSVGRAGELFF. The CDR3 nucleotides read TGCAGCGTTGGGCGTGCCGGGGAGCTGTTTTTT.

The table lists this clonotype with a few counts. This chain joins TRBV6-5 and TRBJ1-6, with D unresolved. The CDR3 is made up of 16 amino acids. The V and J ends lost 8 bases and 1 base respectively, with 15 bases between them. Per germline, CDR1 MNHEY and CDR2 SVGAGI. The CDR3 coding sequence is TGTGCCAGCCAAAGAGGGAGAGGGTCCTATAATTCACCCCTCCACTTT. Translation gives CASQRGRGSYNSPLHF.

There are a few counts of this clonotype. The chain recombines TRBV6-6 with TRBJ2-5, with D uncertain. V dropped 2 bases and J dropped 1 base, with 2 bases sitting between them. The germline V gene encodes CDR1 MNHNY and CDR2 SVGAGI (reference sequence). The CDR3 runs to 12 residues. The CDR3 coding sequence is TGTGCCAGCAGTTACCCCCAAGAGACCCAGTACTTC. Its translation is CASSYPQETQYF.

The genes are TRBV27 and TRBJ2-3; no definite D call. The CDR3 loop spans 13 amino acids. V lost 2 bases and J 0 bases, leaving 3 bases between the germline ends. CDR1 is MNHEY and CDR2 is SMNVEV in the germline V gene (reference sequence). The CDR3 reads CASSLISTDTQYF. The CDR3 DNA reads as TGTGCCAGCAGTTTAATCAGCACAGATACGCAGTATTTT.

V gene TRBV29-1 combines with J gene TRBJ2-2; tentative D call: TRBD2 (5 bases). Trimming shortened V by 2 bases and J by 7 bases, and 11 bases separated the two germline ends. The CDR3 totals 13 residues. Germline V gene lookup returns CDR1 SQVTM and CDR2 ANQGSEA. The CDR3 sequence is CSVELADGGELFF. In DNA form, the CDR3 reads TGCAGCGTTGAACTAGCCGACGGCGGGGAGCTGTTTTTT.

The CDR3 loop is CASSFQGQGPDTQYF. The CDR3 nucleotides are TGCGCCAGCAGCTTCCAGGGACAGGGGCCAGATACGCAGTATTTT. The J gene is TRBJ2-3, the V gene TRBV5-1; 10 positions match TRBD1. Germline trimming cut 2 bases from V and 4 bases from J; bases unmatched to any gene: 4. The CDR3 contains 15 residues. From germline, CDR1 is SGHRS and CDR2 YFSETQ.

There are a few counts of this clonotype. The chain employs TRBV19 and TRBJ2-7, with D perhaps assigned TRBD1 or TRBD2 (5 bases each). V dropped 5 bases and J dropped 0 bases, with 8 bases sitting between them. The germline gives CDR1 LNHDA, CDR2 SQIVND (reference sequence). This CDR3 has 13 residues. This chain's CDR3 is CASSAGSSYEQYF. The DNA of the CDR3 is TGTGCCAGTAGTGCAGGGAGCTCCTACGAGCAGTACTTC.

The V call is TRBV5-4, the J call TRBJ2-7, with D perhaps matching TRBD1 (6 bases). The germline V gene has CDR1 SGHNT and CDR2 YYREEE (reference sequence). The CDR3 length is 14 residues. Trimming stripped 4 bases from V and 2 bases from J, with 13 bases between. CDR3 sequence (DNA): TGTGCCAGCAGCGCAAGACAGGATACCTACGAGCAGTACTTC. Translation gives CASSARQDTYEQYF.

This clonotype was counted between two and nine times. The chain has TRBV7-9 and TRBJ1-2, with 7 bases aligning to TRBD1. The CDR3 is made up of 15 amino acids. With 3 bases clipped from V and 8 bases from J, the junction kept 12 bases outside the gene matches. Germline-derived CDR1 and CDR2 are SEHNR and FQNEAQ (reference sequence). The CDR3 coding sequence is TGTGCCAGCAGCTTGGAGGGGGCGCGAGTAGAAGGCTACACCTTC. It specifies CASSLEGARVEGYTF.

This chain links TRBV6-5 with TRBJ2-7, with TRBD1 identical over 7 bases. Germline V gene lookup returns CDR1 MNHEY and CDR2 SVGAGI. Trimming took 4 bases from V and 0 from J; bases not matched to a gene: 6. The length of the CDR3 is 15 residues. CDR3 nucleotides: TGTGCCAGCAGTTCCCCCGGGACAGCCTCCTACGAGCAGTACTTC. Translation gives CASSSPGTASYEQYF.

This clonotype was detected a few times. The CDR3 bases are TGTGCCAGCAGCTCTATGACAGGGAAGGAGTCACCCCTCCACTTT. Translating gives CASSSMTGKESPLHF. The gene calls are TRBV5-4 and TRBJ1-6; TRBD1 aligns across 7 bases. The CDR3 runs to 15 residues. The V gene's germline CDR1 is SGHNT and CDR2 YYREEE (reference sequence). Germline trimming cut 3 bases from V and 10 bases from J; bases unmatched to any gene: 10. Drawing the rest from reference TRBV5-4 and TRBJ1-6, the complete variable domain is ETGVTQSPTHLIKTRGQQVTLRCSSQSGHNTVSWYQQALGQGPQFIFQYYREEENGRGNFPPRFSGLQFPNYSSELNVNALELDDSALYLCASSSMTGKESPLHFGNGTRLTVT.

The chain recombines TRBV10-3 with TRBJ1-5; 8 nucleotides match TRBD1. V shed 5 bases, J shed 7 bases, and the junction held 10 bases outside the gene matches. The CDR3 has 15 residues. Germline loops: CDR1 ENHRY, CDR2 SYGVKD. The DNA for the CDR3 is TGTGCCATCAGTTCACAGGGGGACGGCGGGCAGCCCCAGCATTTT. It translates to CAISSQGDGGQPQHF.

At least ten counts were recorded for this clonotype. The genes are TRBV29-1 and TRBJ2-7; 8 bases are a match to TRBD2. Germline lookup yields CDR1 SQVTM and CDR2 ANQGSEA. Trimming cost V 4 bases and J 2 bases; bases outside gene matches: 7. The CDR3 length is 14 residues. The CDR3 DNA is TGCAGCGTTGTTCGCGGGAGGACCCCCTACGAGCAGTACTTC. It encodes CSVVRGRTPYEQYF.

The chain couples TRBV3-1 to TRBJ2-1; weak D call: TRBD2 (5 bases). Between the trimmed V and J ends, which lost 3 bases and 0 bases, there was a span of 18 bases. The CDR3 length is 18 residues. From germline, CDR1 is LGHDT and CDR2 YNNKEL (reference sequence). CDR3 nucleotides: TGTGCCAGCAGCCAGCGAATCCAGGTTACTAGCTCCTACAATGAGCAGTTCTTC. Residues: CASSQRIQVTSSYNEQFF.

This clonotype was found a few times. This chain links TRBV27 with TRBJ2-7; TRBD1 agrees at 10 bases. There are 16 residues in the CDR3. Germline CDR1 and CDR2: MNHEY and SMNVEV (reference sequence). After removal of 10 bases from V and 2 bases from J, the junction contained 14 bases not matched to a gene. The CDR3 loop is CATTPIPGQGPYEQYF. CDR3 nucleotides: TGTGCCACCACACCGATACCGGGACAGGGGCCCTACGAGCAGTACTTC.

The V gene is TRBV12-3 or TRBV12-4, the J gene TRBJ2-2; possibly TRBD1 for D (6 bases). V dropped 5 bases and J dropped 3 bases, with 7 bases sitting between them. There are 13 residues in the CDR3. The CDR3 DNA reads as TGTGCCAGCAGTCACAGGGACACCGGGGAGCTGTTTTTT. The encoded protein is CASSHRDTGELFF.

The chain has TRBV12-3 or TRBV12-4 and TRBJ2-7; D gene unclear. The CDR3 sequence is 14 residues long. V gave up 6 bases and J gave up 0 bases, with 12 bases separating them. The CDR3 DNA reads as TGTGCCAGCAGGCCGCGCGAGAGCTCCTACGAGCAGTACTTC. Protein: CASRPRESSYEQYF.

J is TRBJ2-1 and V is TRBV27; TRBD2 aligns across 12 bases. Germline CDR1 reads MNHEY; CDR2 reads SMNVEV (reference sequence). The CDR3 covers 15 residues. The junction had 9 bases not matched to a gene; V was cut back by 6 bases and J by 9 bases. The CDR3 loop reads CASRGTSGSVGEQFF. CDR3 DNA: TGTGCCAGCAGAGGGACTAGCGGGTCGGTCGGTGAGCAGTTCTTC.

The chain recombines TRBV28 with TRBJ2-7; D may be TRBD1 or TRBD2 (6 bases each). CDR1 and CDR2 (germline): MDHEN, SYDVKM. This CDR3 has 13 amino acids. V lost 3 bases and J lost 6, with 12 bases in between. The CDR3 reads CASSFVGGGEQYF. The CDR3 DNA is TGTGCCAGCAGTTTCGTGGGGGGCGGCGAGCAGTACTTC.

This clonotype came up a few times. The genes are TRBV15 and TRBJ2-3; 8 bases fit TRBD2. This CDR3 is 17 amino acids long. V was pared by 5 bases and J by 1 base, with 11 bases of the junction left unmatched. The germline V gene encodes CDR1 LNHNV and CDR2 YYDKDF (reference sequence). This CDR3 reads CATSRRFSGARTDTQYF. The CDR3 DNA sequence: TGTGCCACCAGCCGCCGCTTTAGCGGGGCGCGCACAGATACGCAGTATTTT. Complete variable domain (other parts from reference TRBV15 and TRBJ2-3): DAMVIQNPRYQVTQFGKPVTLSCSQTLNHNVMYWYQQKSSQAPKLLFHYYDKDFNNEADTPDNFQSRRPNTSFCFLDIRSPGLGDTAMYLCATSRRFSGARTDTQYFGPGTRLTVL.

The rearrangement joins TRBV30 to TRBJ2-3, with no clear D. Germline V gene lookup returns CDR1 GTSNPN and CDR2 SVGIG (reference sequence). The V gene lost 0 bases and the J gene lost 0 bases, with 10 bases spanning the gap. The CDR3 consists of 15 residues. The CDR3: CAWSVGIPSTDTQYF. CDR3 in DNA: TGTGCCTGGAGTGTAGGAATTCCTAGCACAGATACGCAGTATTTT.

The chain links TRBV5-1 to TRBJ2-3, with D possibly being TRBD2 (6 bases). The CDR3 is 17 amino acids. Germline V CDR1 and CDR2: SGHRS, YFSETQ. V was pared by 5 bases and J by 0 bases, with 19 bases between. CDR3 residues: CASRRSGGPSSTDTQYF. CDR3 DNA: TGCGCCAGCAGAAGAAGTGGAGGGCCCAGTAGCACAGATACGCAGTATTTT.

This clonotype appeared a few times. The chain links TRBV30 to TRBJ1-5; the D gene is possibly TRBD1 (5 bases). Trimming pared 0 bases from V and 7 bases from J, leaving 10 bases between. CDR1 and CDR2 (germline): GTSNPN, SVGIG (reference sequence). CDR3 length: 13 residues. The CDR3 DNA reads TGTGCCTGGAGTGTGGAGGGGCACCAGCCCCAGCATTTT. Protein product: CAWSVEGHQPQHF.

This rearrangement joins TRBV28 to TRBJ1-6, with TRBD1 matching over 8 bases. The length of the CDR3 is 16 residues. From germline, CDR1 is MDHEN and CDR2 SYDVKM. The trim removed 7 bases at V and 2 bases at J, leaving 7 bases unmatched. The CDR3 sequence is CASKLTGDTYNSPLHF. CDR3 sequence (DNA): TGTGCCAGCAAACTGACAGGGGACACCTATAATTCACCCCTCCACTTT.